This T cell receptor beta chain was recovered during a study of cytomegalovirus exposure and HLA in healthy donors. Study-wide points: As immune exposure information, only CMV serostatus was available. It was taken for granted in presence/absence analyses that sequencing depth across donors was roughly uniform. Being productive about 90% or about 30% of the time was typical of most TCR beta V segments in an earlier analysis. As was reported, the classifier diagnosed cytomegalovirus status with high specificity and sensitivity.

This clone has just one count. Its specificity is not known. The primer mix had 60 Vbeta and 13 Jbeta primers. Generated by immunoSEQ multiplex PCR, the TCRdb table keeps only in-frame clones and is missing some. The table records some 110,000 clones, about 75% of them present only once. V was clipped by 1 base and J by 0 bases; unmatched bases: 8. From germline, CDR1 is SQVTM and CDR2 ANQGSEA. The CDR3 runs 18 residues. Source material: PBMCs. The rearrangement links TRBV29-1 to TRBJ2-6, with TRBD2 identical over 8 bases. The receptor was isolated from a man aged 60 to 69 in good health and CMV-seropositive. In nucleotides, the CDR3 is TGCAGCGTTGAAGTCCCCCGGGGGGGGAGCTCTGGGGCCAACGTCCTGACTTTC. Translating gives CSVEVPRGGSSGANVLTF. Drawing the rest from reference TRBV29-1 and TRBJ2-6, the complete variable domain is SAVISQKPSRDICQRGTSLTIQCQVDSQVTMMFWYRQQPGQSLTLIATANQGSEATYESGFVIDKFPISRPNLTFSTLTVSNMSPEDSSIYLCSVEVPRGGSSGANVLTFGAGSRLTVL.